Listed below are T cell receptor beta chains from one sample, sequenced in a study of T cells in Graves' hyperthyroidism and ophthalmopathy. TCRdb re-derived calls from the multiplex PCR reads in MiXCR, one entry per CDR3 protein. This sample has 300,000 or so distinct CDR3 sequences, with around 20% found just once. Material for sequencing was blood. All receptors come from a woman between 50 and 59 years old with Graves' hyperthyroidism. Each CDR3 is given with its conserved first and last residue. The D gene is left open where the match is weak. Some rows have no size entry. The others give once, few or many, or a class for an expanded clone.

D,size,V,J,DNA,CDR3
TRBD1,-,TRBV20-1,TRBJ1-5,TGCAGTGCTGGCCGAGGGGGCGAGGGCAATCAGCCCCAGCATTTT,CSAGRGGEGNQPQHF
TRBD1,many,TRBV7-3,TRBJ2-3,TGTGCCAGCAGCGTAGGGGACAGGGGAAGTGATACGCAGTATTTT,CASSVGDRGSDTQYF
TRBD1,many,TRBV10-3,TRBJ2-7,TGTGCCATCCGAGGACAGGGAAACGGGGAGCAGTACTTC,CAIRGQGNGEQYF
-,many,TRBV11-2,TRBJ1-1,TGTGCCAGCAGCTTAGATACCGGACGGACTGAAGCTTTCTTT,CASSLDTGRTEAFF
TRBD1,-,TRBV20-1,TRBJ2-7,TGCAGTGCTGAGGACAGGGACAGACCTTCCTACGAGCAGTACTTC,CSAEDRDRPSYEQYF
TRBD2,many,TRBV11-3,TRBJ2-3,TGTGCCAGCAGCCCTAGCGGGGGGGCCGGGATCACAGATACGCAGTATTTT,CASSPSGGAGITDTQYF
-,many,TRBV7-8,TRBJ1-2,TGTGCCAGCAGCCCAGCGGCCCCCTATGGCTACACCTTC,CASSPAAPYGYTF
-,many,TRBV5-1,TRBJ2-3,TGCGCCAGCAGCTTTGCAGGGAACACAGATACGCAGTATTTT,CASSFAGNTDTQYF
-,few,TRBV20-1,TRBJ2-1,TGCAGTGGGGAAATAGCTGGGGCCTACAATGAGCAGTTCTTC,CSGEIAGAYNEQFF
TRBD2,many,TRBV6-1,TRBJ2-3,TGTGCCAGCCTGTTGACTAGCGCGCCCTCGAGGGCAGATACGCAGTATTTT,CASLLTSAPSRADTQYF
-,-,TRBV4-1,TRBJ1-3,TGCGCCAGCAGCCAAGTGGGCGGACATGGAAACACCATATATTTT,CASSQVGGHGNTIYF
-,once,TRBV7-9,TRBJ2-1,TGTGCCAGCAGCCATAAGGTTCTAGGCCCCTACAATGAGCAGTTCTTC,CASSHKVLGPYNEQFF
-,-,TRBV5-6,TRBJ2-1,TGTGCCAGCAGCCTAAGGACAAGTTTTTACAATGAGCGGTTCTTC,CASSLRTSFYNERFF
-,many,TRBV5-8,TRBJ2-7,TGTGCCAGCAGCTTGGTGAGACAGATCGAGCAGTACTTC,CASSLVRQIEQYF
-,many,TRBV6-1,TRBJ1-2,TGTGCCAGCTACGGGGGGTATGGCTACACCTTC,CASYGGYGYTF
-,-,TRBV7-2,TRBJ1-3,TGTGCCAGCATAGAGGGAGGAGGGTCTGGAAACACCATATATTTT,CASIEGGGSGNTIYF
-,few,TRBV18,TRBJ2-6,TGTGCCAGCTCACCCAGTAGGGGGGCCAACGTCCTGACTTTC,CASSPSRGANVLTF
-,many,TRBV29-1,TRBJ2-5,TGCAGCGTTGCAGCCGGGGAGACCCAGTACTTC,CSVAAGETQYF
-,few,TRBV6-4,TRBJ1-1,TGTGCCAGCAGTGACACCTCCTTGAACACTGAAGCTTTCTTT,CASSDTSLNTEAFF
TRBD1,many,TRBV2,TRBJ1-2,TGTGCCAGCAGTGGGACAGGGGGCAACTATGGCTACACCTTC,CASSGTGGNYGYTF
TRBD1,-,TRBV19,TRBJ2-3,TGTGCCAGTAGCCCCCGTTCCGGGACAGGGGGCGTAGATACGCAGTATTTT,CASSPRSGTGGVDTQYF
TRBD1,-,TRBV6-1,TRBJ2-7,TGTGCCAGCAGCGGACAGGGCCCCTACGAGCAGTACTTC,CASSGQGPYEQYF